This T cell receptor (beta chain) was sequenced in a study of Graves' ophthalmopathy and Graves' hyperthyroidism. Findings and caveats of the study: The authors also found most expanded thyroid clonotypes above 0.001 frequency in blood.

About this clonotype: What it binds is not known.

RNA transcripts yielded amplified TCR beta CDR3 regions. An initial RT-PCR round employing HTBI primers preceded a second-round multiplex PCR. TCRdb passed the multiplex PCR reads through MiXCR, listing each CDR3 protein once. The table has approximately 330,000 distinct CDR3 sequences, about a sixth seen once. The CDR3 has 15 residues. Germline values: CDR1 SGHRS, CDR2 YFSETQ. The J segment lost 2 bases and the V segment lost 5 bases, leaving 9 bases of the junction unmatched. The chain employs TRBV5-1 and TRBJ2-7; 8 bases fit TRBD2. Sequenced sample: peripheral blood. This receptor was identified in an adult man with Graves' ophthalmopathy. The CDR3 nucleotides are TGCGCCAGCAGTTATGAGATAGCGGGAACCTACGAGCAGTACTTC. As protein: CASSYEIAGTYEQYF. Filled out from reference TRBV5-1 and TRBJ2-7, the complete variable domain reads KAGVTQTPRYLIKTRGQQVTLSCSPISGHRSVSWYQQTPGQGLQFLFEYFSETQRNKGNFPGRFSGRQFSNSRSEMNVSTLELGDSALYLCASSYEIAGTYEQYFGPGTRLTVT.